This T cell receptor beta chain was captured by sequencing in a study of T cell repertoires in cytomegalovirus infection (dated by TCRdb to between 2019 and 2020). Looking at the study overall: The HLA type of each donor mattered for the analysis, because public TCR beta signatures pointed to carriage of CMV infection along with the matching HLA type.

Sequencing instrument: Illumina HiSeq 1500. Using fastp at Q25 and MiXCR, TCRdb reprocessed the public reads and kept productive beta chains. Each record represents a unique CDR3 protein, reported with the most common genes and DNA among its rows. Here the sample has about 130,000 distinct CDR3 sequences; almost 9% occur a single time. The ten largest clonotypes hold around a tenth of the sample. The paper as a whole reports these results and caveats: In the ex vivo response, HLA-C-restricted CMV-specific TCR beta clonotypes were dominant, and in two of eight donors the single most frequent clonotype came from this HLA-C-restricted group. Cumulative frequency of public TCR beta family members discriminated carriers of CMV infection plus the relevant HLA type in this cohort and an independent 352-donor cohort.

CDR1 and CDR2, looked up from the germline V gene, are MNHNS and SASEGT. Relative to germline, V is missing 4 bases and J is missing 3 bases, with 7 bases of the junction outside any gene match. From its cysteine to its phenylalanine, the CDR3 spans 16 amino acids. The CDR3 DNA has 48 bases and is translated from base 1. As concerns this clonotype: The antigen it binds to is not known. Qualities for individual bases were not recorded, and no much larger clone is one base off.

This sequence originates from a human donor in good health (CMV status not recorded). Some clones in this sample may be carry-over from other donors' samples. Recombination connected TRBV6-1 to TRBJ2-7; 12 of the junction bases match TRBD1. Sequenced sample: PBMCs. The CDR3 reads CASSASGTGGYYEQYF. The nucleotide sequence reads TGTGCCAGCAGTGCCAGCGGGACAGGGGGCTACTACGAGCAGTACTTC.